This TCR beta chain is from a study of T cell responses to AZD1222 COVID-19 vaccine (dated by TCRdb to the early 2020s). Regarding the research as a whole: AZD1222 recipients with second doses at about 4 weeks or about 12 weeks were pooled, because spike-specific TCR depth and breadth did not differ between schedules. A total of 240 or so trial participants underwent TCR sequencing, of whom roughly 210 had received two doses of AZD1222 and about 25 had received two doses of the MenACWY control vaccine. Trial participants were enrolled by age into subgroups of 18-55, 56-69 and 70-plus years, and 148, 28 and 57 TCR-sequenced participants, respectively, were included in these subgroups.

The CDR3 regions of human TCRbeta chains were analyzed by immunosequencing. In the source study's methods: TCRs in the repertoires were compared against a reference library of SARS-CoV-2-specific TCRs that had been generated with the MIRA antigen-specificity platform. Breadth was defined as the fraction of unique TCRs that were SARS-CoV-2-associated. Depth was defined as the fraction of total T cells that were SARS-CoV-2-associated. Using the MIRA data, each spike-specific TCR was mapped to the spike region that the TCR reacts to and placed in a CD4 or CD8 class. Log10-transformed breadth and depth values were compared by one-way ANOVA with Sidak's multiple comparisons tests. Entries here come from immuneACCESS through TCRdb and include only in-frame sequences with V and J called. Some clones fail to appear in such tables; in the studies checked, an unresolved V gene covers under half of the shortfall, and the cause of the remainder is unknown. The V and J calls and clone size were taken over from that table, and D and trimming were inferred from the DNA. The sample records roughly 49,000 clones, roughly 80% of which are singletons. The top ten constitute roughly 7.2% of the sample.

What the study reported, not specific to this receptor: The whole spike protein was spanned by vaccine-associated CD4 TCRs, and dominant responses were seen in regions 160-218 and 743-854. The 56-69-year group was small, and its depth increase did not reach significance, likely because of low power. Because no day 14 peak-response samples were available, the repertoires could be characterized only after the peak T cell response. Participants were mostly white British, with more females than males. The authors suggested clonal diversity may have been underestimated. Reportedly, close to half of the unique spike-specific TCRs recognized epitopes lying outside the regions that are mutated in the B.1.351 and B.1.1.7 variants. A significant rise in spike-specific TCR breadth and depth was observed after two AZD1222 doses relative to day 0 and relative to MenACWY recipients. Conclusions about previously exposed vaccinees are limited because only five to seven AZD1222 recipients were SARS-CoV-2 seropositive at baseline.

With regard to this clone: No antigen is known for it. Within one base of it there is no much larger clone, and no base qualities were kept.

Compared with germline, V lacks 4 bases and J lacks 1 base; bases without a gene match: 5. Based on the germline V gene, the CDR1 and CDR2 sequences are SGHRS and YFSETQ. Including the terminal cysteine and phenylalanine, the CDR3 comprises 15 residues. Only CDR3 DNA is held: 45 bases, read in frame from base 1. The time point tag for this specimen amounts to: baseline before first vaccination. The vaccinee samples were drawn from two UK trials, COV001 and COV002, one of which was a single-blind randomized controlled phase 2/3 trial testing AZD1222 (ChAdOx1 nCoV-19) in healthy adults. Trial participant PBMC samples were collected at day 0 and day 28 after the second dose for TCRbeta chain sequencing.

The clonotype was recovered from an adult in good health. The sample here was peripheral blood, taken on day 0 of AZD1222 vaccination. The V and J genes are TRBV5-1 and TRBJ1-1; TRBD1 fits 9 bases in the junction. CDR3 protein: CASSPRTGENTEAFF. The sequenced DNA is TGCGCCAGCAGCCCTCGGACAGGGGAGAACACTGAAGCTTTCTTT. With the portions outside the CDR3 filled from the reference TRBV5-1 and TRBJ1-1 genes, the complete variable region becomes KAGVTQTPRYLIKTRGQQVTLSCSPISGHRSVSWYQQTPGQGLQFLFEYFSETQRNKGNFPGRFSGRQFSNSRSEMNVSTLELGDSALYLCASSPRTGENTEAFFGQGTRLTVV.